Listed below are T cell receptor beta chains from one sample, sequenced in a study of cytotoxic CD8 clonotypes in ibrutinib-treated CLL. Here immunoSEQ multiplex PCR was the method, and the copy in TCRdb shows in-frame clones only, minus some. Of around 7,900 clones listed, 70% to 75% are singletons. The sample was PBMCs, taken before ibrutinib treatment. These receptors were obtained from a human donor with chronic lymphocytic leukemia. Both conserved end residues are part of each CDR3. D genes are given only for firm matches. Clone size appears in some rows only: once, few, many, or a class for an expanded clone.

-,TRBD1,TRBJ2-3,TRBV5-1,TGCGCCAGCGAGGGGGCCGGCCCCACAGATACGCAGTATTTT,CASEGAGPTDTQYF
-,-,TRBJ2-7,TRBV7-2,TGTGCCAGCAGCTCCCTTAGAGGTCTACCTATCGAGCAGTACTTC,CASSSLRGLPIEQYF
few,-,TRBJ2-1,TRBV9,TGTGCCAGCAGCGTAGACTGGAGCACCAATGAGCAGTTCTTC,CASSVDWSTNEQFF
-,-,TRBJ1-2,TRBV28,TGTGCCATCTCAAGGGGAGTTAACTATGGCTACACCTTC,CAISRGVNYGYTF
-,TRBD2,TRBJ2-3,TRBV7-2,TGTGCCAGCAGCCCTACCCGACTAGCGGGGGATACGCAGTATTTT,CASSPTRLAGDTQYF
few,TRBD2,TRBJ2-7,TRBV30,TGTGCCTGGAGTGGGGAGGGACGTGCCTACGAGCAGTACTTC,CAWSGEGRAYEQYF
-,-,TRBJ2-1,TRBV7-9,TGTGCCAGCAGCTGGGACTGGCATGAGCAGTTCTTC,CASSWDWHEQFF
large,TRBD2,TRBJ2-7,TRBV27,TGTGCCAGCCCCCCGGGGACTAGCGGGAGGAAGAGCCACGAGCAGTACTTC,CASPPGTSGRKSHEQYF
-,TRBD1,TRBJ1-2,TRBV7-2,TGTGCCAGCAGCACGGGACAGAACTATGGCTACACCTTC,CASSTGQNYGYTF
-,TRBD1,TRBJ1-2,TRBV30,TGTGCCTGGAGTCAGGGGGCAGTTGGCTACACCTTC,CAWSQGAVGYTF
once,-,TRBJ2-7,TRBV4-2,TGTGCCAGCAGTCCCTCAAGCTCCTACGAGCAGTACTTC,CASSPSSSYEQYF
-,-,TRBJ1-4,TRBV9,TGTGCCAGCAGCTCAGGGGATCCTAATGAAAAACTGTTTTTT,CASSSGDPNEKLFF
once,TRBD2,TRBJ2-7,TRBV6-1,TGTGCCAGCAGTGAACCCCCGGCTACAGGGGGAACTAGCGGGAGCCACGAGCAGTACTTC,CASSEPPATGGTSGSHEQYF
once,-,TRBJ1-2,TRBV21-1,TGTGCCAGCAGCAAAGAAAAGGGGGCAGGTGGCTACACCTTC,CASSKEKGAGGYTF
medium-sized,TRBD2,TRBJ2-1,TRBV4-1,TGCGCCAGCAGCCAAGGGTTTATCGCGGGAGGGCCCGGGGACAATGAGCAGTTCTTC,CASSQGFIAGGPGDNEQFF
-,-,TRBJ1-6,TRBV30,TGTGCCTGGAGTCATGGGGTAGATGGATATAATTCACCCCTCCACTTT,CAWSHGVDGYNSPLHF
-,-,TRBJ1-5,TRBV7-9,TGTGCCAGCAGCCCACTCGGGGATCAGCCCCAGCATTTT,CASSPLGDQPQHF
-,-,TRBJ2-5,TRBV7-9,TGTGCCAGCAGCTTAGGTCTGGGGCCCGGCCAAGAGACCCAGTACTTC,CASSLGLGPGQETQYF
once,TRBD1,TRBJ1-2,TRBV10-3,TGTGCCATCAGTGAGTCAACAGGGGCCGGCTATGGCTACACCTTC,CAISESTGAGYGYTF
-,TRBD1,TRBJ1-1,TRBV5-1,TGCGCCAGCAGCTCGGGACAGGAGAACACTGAAGCTTTCTTT,CASSSGQENTEAFF
-,-,TRBJ1-3,TRBV2,TGTGCCAGCAGCCCGACTGGAAACACCATATATTTT,CASSPTGNTIYF
-,-,TRBJ2-7,TRBV11-2,TGTGCCAGCAGCCCCCGCCAGGGGGGCTCCTACGAGCAGTACTTC,CASSPRQGGSYEQYF
few,-,TRBJ1-2,TRBV25-1,TGTGCCAGCAGGGTCGGCTATGGCTACACCTTC,CASRVGYGYTF
-,-,TRBJ2-7,TRBV19,TGTGCCAGTAAAAACTCACAACATAATTACGAGCAGTACTTC,CASKNSQHNYEQYF
-,TRBD1,TRBJ2-1,TRBV6-1,TGTGCCAGCAGTGCTAGTCGACAGGGTAAGCAGTTCTTC,CASSASRQGKQFF
-,TRBD2,TRBJ2-5,TRBV29-1,TGCAGCGCGCGGGGTGGGAGGGGAGAGACCCAGTACTTC,CSARGGRGETQYF
-,-,TRBJ2-7,TRBV5-1,TGCGCCAGCAGCTCACACCCCAGCACAGGGAGGGACTCCTACGAGCAGTACTTC,CASSSHPSTGRDSYEQYF
-,-,TRBJ2-1,TRBV2,TGTGCCAGCAGCGCGGCGGGACTGGCGCAGTTCTTC,CASSAAGLAQFF